Listed here are 8 T cell receptor beta chains from one sample, sequenced in a study of cytomegalovirus exposure and HLA in healthy donors. PCR used 60 Vbeta primers and 13 Jbeta primers. Clones were read by immunoSEQ multiplex PCR, and TCRdb kept only the in-frame ones, dropping some. The data show over 85,000 clones, approximately 77% seen once. Sequenced sample: PBMCs. The receptor set was obtained from a female donor in good health and CMV-seronegative.

This clone has more than one count but fewer than ten. For the CDR3, the DNA is TGTGCCAGCTCACCCGACAGGGGTGGCTATGGCTACACCTTC. It is translated as CASSPDRGGYGYTF. The rearrangement uses TRBV18 and TRBJ1-2; 8 nucleotides agree with TRBD1. Germline V gene lookup returns CDR1 KGHSH and CDR2 LQKENI. V was pared by 3 bases and J by 4 bases, with 4 bases of the junction left unmatched. This CDR3 contains 14 residues.

V is TRBV5-6 and J is TRBJ2-3; D unclear. Deletions cut 4 bases from V and 2 bases from J, with 2 bases between. The CDR3 runs 11 residues. Germline V gene data show CDR1 as SGHDT and CDR2 as YYEEEE. CDR3 loop: CASSHTDTQYF. Written as DNA, the CDR3 is TGTGCCAGCAGCCACACAGATACGCAGTATTTT.

The chain combines TRBV9 with TRBJ2-2; 9 bases fit TRBD2. CDR1 is SGDLS and CDR2 is YYNGEE in the germline V gene. CDR3 length: 16 amino acids. J lost 2 bases, V lost 0 bases, and 2 bases had no gene match. The CDR3 sequence is CASSVELAGNTGELFF. CDR3 sequence (DNA): TGTGCCAGCAGCGTAGAACTAGCGGGTAACACCGGGGAGCTGTTTTTT.

The genes are TRBV5-1 and TRBJ2-7, with 8 bases that match TRBD1. In germline, CDR1 is SGHRS, CDR2 YFSETQ. The CDR3 runs 14 residues. The ends lost 5 bases at V and 2 bases at J; junction bases unmatched: 6. CDR3 coding DNA: TGCGCCAGCAGATTCGGGACAGGACCCTACGAGCAGTACTTC. It specifies CASRFGTGPYEQYF.

This clone was seen more than once but under ten times. The chain employs TRBV11-1 and TRBJ1-2; D unclear. Germline values: CDR1 SGHAT, CDR2 FQDESV (reference sequence). Trimming cost V 4 bases and J 10 bases, with 16 bases left between them. The CDR3 is 13 amino acids. CDR3: CASSSLPGGDYTF. CDR3 in DNA: TGTGCCAGCAGCTCCCTGCCCGGTGGAGACTACACCTTC.

The chain has TRBV19 and TRBJ1-1, with D uncertain. Trimming removed 2 bases from V and 3 bases from J, with 10 bases in between. Germline V lookup: CDR1 LNHDA, CDR2 SQIVND (reference sequence). The CDR3 covers 14 residues. CDR3: CASSISPGHTEAFF. The DNA for the CDR3 is TGTGCCAGTAGTATAAGTCCTGGGCACACTGAAGCTTTCTTT. Full variable domain (remainder filled in from reference TRBV19 and TRBJ1-1): DGGITQSPKYLFRKEGQNVTLSCEQNLNHDAMYWYRQDPGQGLRLIYYSQIVNDFQKGDIAEGYSVSREKKESFPLTVTSAQKNPTAFYLCASSISPGHTEAFFGQGTRLTVV.

This clone was found a few times. V usage is TRBV11-2 and J usage is TRBJ1-3; 7 bases line up with TRBD1. Losses at the gene ends were 5 bases for V and 0 bases for J; bases not matched to a gene: 16. Germline assignment: CDR1 SGHAT and CDR2 FQNNGV. This CDR3 spans 19 amino acids. The CDR3 loop is CASSPRQGKFGSSGNTIYF. DNA of the CDR3: TGTGCCAGCAGCCCGAGACAGGGTAAGTTCGGGAGCTCTGGAAACACCATATATTTT.

The rearrangement joins TRBV6-4 to TRBJ2-3, with D maybe TRBD2 (5 bases). The CDR3 spans 14 residues. The V gene's germline CDR1 is MRHNA and CDR2 SNTAGT. Between the trimmed V and J ends, which lost 3 bases and 6 bases, there was a span of 13 bases. This CDR3 reads CASSEGEDSDTQYF. CDR3 sequence (DNA): TGTGCCAGCAGTGAGGGAGAGGACTCGGATACGCAGTATTTT.